The table lists the clone carrying this TCR beta chain with a few counts. No antigen is known for it. Germline CDR1 MDHEN, CDR2 SYDVKM. The CDR3 totals 16 residues. V was clipped by 3 bases and J by 3 bases, with 17 bases between them. The entry originates in a study of identical twins. TCRdb reprocessed the 5' RACE reads with MiXCR, giving one entry per CDR3 protein. Of some 1,700,000 distinct CDR3 sequences detected, about 32% appear once; the ten largest clones hold over 0.25%. Study-level points and caveats: For cord blood, abundant beta clonotypes had fewer insertions, unlike memory repertoires, which showed none.

Each donor (without exception) was a healthy Caucasian. The J gene is TRBJ1-1, the V gene TRBV28; weak D call: TRBD1 (5 bases). The clonotype was recovered from a newborn girl in good health. Sequencing was done on a sample of cord blood. In DNA, the CDR3 is TGTGCCAGCAGTTTCCTTTGGGGGGGGACGGACACTGAAGCTTTCTTT. This sequence encodes CASSFLWGGTDTEAFF.